Below, one T cell receptor beta chain is given with its context. Assay used: immunoSEQ multiplex PCR; TCRdb lists only in-frame clones, some missing. The profile shows under 300,000 clones, more than 75% of them singletons. This record belongs to a study of blood T cell repertoires in COVID-19. V shed 5 bases, J shed 0 bases, and the junction held 10 bases outside the gene matches. The CDR3 is made up of 16 amino acids. In germline, CDR1 is SGHNT, CDR2 YYREEE (reference sequence). The TCR originated in a woman aged 60 to 75 in a cohort exposed to, infected with or recovered from COVID-19 (not recorded which). The chain links TRBV5-4 to TRBJ2-7; 8 bases are a match to TRBD1. The sequenced sample consisted of PBMCs or T cells enriched from blood (not recorded which). The CDR3 reads CASSRPGQANSYEQYF. The CDR3, as DNA: TGTGCCAGCAGTCGTCCGGGACAGGCGAACTCCTACGAGCAGTACTTC. Supplemented by reference TRBV5-4 and TRBJ2-7, the full variable domain reads ETGVTQSPTHLIKTRGQQVTLRCSSQSGHNTVSWYQQALGQGPQFIFQYYREEENGRGNFPPRFSGLQFPNYSSELNVNALELDDSALYLCASSRPGQANSYEQYFGPGTRLTVT.